The subject of this entry is one T cell receptor (beta chain). The target antigen is unknown. These data originate in a study of Ad26.COV2.S vaccination and SARS-CoV-2 variants. Study-wide results and caveats: People given the vaccine had a wider spike-specific TCR breadth than placebo recipients did.

Stated treatment: over 15 received Ad26.COV2.S at low or high dose, single or two shots; about 5 received placebo; per-sample allocation not given. It was on day 63 after the first vaccine or placebo injection that samples were taken. Profiled with immunoSEQ multiplex PCR; TCRdb holds only in-frame clones, not every one. The sample lists roughly 380,000 clones, approximately 84% seen once, with 3.3% in the top ten. The CDR3 spans 16 residues. V was trimmed by 3 bases and J by 0 bases, leaving 12 bases between them. Germline-derived CDR1 and CDR2 are SNHLY and FYNNEI. The TCR originated in a person between 18 and 60 years old who received the Ad26.COV2.S COVID-19 vaccine or a placebo. The sample consisted of peripheral blood, taken in a trial of Ad26.COV2.S vaccine versus placebo. V and J are TRBV2 and TRBJ1-5; D call uncertain. The CDR3 loop is CASSEAETYSNQPQHF. In nucleotides, the CDR3 is TGTGCCAGCAGTGAGGCAGAGACTTATAGCAATCAGCCCCAGCATTTT.